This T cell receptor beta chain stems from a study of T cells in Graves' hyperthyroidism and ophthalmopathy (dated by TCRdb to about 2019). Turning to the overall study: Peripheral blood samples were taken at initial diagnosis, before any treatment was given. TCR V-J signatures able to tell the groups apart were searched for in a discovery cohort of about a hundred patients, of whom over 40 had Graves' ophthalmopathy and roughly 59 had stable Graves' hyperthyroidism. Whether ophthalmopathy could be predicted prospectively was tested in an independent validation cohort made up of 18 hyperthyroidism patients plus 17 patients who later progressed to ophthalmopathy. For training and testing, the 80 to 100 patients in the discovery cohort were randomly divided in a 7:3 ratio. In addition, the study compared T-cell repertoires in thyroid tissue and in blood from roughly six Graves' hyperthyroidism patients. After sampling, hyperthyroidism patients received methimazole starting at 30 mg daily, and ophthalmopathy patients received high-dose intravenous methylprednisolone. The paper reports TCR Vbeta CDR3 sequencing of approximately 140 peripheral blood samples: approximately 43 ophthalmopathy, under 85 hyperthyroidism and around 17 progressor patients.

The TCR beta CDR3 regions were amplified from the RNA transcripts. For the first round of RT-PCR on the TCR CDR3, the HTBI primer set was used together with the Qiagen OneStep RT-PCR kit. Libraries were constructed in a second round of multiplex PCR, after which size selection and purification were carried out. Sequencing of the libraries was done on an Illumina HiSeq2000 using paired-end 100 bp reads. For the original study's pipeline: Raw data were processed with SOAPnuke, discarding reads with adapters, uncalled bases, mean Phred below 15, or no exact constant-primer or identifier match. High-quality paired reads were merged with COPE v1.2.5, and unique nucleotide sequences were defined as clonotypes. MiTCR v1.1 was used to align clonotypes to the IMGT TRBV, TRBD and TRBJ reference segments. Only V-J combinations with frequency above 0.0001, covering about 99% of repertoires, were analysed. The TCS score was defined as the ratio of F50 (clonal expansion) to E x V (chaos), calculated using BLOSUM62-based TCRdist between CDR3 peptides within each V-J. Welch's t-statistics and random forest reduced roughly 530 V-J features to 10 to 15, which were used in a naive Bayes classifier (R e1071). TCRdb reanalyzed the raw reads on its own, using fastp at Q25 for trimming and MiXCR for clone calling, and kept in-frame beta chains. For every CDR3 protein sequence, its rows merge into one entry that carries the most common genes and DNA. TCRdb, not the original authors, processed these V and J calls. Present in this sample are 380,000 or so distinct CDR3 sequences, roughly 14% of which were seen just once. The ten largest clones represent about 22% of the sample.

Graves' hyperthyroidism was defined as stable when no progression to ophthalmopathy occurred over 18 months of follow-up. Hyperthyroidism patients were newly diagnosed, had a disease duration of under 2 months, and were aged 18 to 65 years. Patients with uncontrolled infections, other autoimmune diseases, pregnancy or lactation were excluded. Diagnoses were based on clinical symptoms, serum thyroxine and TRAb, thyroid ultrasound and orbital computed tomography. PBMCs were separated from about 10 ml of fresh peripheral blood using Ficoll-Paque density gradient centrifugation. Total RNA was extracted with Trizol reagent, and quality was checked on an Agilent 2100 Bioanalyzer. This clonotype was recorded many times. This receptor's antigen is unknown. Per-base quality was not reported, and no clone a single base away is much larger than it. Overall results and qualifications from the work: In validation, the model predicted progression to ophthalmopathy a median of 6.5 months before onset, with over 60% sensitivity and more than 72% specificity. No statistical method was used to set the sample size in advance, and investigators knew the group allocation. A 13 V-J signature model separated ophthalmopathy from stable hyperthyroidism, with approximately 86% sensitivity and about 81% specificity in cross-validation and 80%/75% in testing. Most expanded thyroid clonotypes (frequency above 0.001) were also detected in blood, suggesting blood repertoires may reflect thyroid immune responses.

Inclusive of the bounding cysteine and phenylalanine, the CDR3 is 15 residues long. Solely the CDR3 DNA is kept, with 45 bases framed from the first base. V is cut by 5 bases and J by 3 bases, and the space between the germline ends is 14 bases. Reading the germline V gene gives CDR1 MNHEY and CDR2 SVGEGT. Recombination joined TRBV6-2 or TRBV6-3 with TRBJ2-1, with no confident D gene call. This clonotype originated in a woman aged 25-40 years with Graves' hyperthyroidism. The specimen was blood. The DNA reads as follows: TGTGCCAGCAGTACCTCCAGCAGACTCTACAATGAGCAGTTCTTC. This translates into CASSTSSRLYNEQFF.